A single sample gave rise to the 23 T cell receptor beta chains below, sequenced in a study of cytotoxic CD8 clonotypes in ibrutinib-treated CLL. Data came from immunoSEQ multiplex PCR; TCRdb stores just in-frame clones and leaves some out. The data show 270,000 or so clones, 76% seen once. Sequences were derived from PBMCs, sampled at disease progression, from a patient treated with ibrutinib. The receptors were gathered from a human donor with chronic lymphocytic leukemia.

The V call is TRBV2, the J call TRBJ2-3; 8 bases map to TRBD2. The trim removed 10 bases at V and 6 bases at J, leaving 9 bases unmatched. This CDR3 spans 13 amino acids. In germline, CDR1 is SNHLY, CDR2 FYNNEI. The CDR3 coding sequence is TGTGCCATATATGTAGCGGGGTTGGATACGCAGTATTTT. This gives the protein CAIYVAGLDTQYF. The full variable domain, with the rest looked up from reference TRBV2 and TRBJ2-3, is EPEVTQTPSHQVTQMGQEVILRCVPISNHLYFYWYRQILGQKVEFLVSFYNNEISEKSEIFDDQFSVERPDGSNFTLKIRSTKLEDSAMYFCAIYVAGLDTQYFGPGTRLTVL.

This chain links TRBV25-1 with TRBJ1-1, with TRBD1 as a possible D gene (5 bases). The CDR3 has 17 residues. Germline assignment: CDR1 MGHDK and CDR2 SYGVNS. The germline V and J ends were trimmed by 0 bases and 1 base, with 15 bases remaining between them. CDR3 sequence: CASSEYPTGPQNTEAFF. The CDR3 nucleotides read TGTGCCAGCAGTGAATACCCAACGGGACCGCAGAACACTGAAGCTTTCTTT.

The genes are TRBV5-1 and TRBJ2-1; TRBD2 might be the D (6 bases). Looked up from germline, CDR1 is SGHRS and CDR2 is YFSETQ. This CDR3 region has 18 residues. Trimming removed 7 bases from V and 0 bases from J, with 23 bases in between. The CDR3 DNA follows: TGCGCCAGCTTTTTAGGTTTGGGGGGACCGAGCTCCTACAATGAGCAGTTCTTC. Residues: CASFLGLGGPSSYNEQFF.

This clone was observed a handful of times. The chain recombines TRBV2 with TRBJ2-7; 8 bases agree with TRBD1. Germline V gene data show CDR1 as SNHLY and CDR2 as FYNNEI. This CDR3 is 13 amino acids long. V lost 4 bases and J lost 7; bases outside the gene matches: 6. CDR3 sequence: CASSAPGGREQYF. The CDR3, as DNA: TGTGCCAGCAGTGCTCCAGGGGGCCGTGAGCAGTACTTC.

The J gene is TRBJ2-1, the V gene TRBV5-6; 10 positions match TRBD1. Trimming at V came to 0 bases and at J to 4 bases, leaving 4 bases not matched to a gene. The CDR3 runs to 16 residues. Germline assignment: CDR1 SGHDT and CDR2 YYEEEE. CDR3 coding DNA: TGTGCCAGCAGCTTGGGTGGGACAGGGGTTTACAATGAGCAGTTCTTC. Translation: CASSLGGTGVYNEQFF.

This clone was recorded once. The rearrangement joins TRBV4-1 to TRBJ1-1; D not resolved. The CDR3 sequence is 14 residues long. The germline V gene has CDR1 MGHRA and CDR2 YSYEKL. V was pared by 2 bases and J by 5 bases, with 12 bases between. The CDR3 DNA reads TGCGCCAGCAGCCAACGAGGGAGGCGGACTGAAGCTTTCTTT. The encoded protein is CASSQRGRRTEAFF.

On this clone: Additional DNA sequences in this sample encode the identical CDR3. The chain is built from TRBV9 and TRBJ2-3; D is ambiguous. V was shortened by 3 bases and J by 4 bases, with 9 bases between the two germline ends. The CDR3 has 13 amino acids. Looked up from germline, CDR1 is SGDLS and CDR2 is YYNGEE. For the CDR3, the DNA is TGTGCCAGCAGCGATCGACTGGCAGATACGCAGTATTTT. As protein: CASSDRLADTQYF.

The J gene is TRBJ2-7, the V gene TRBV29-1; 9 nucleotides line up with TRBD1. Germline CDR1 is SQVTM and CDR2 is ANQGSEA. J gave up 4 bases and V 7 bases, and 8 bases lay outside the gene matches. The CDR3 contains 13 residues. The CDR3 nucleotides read TGCAGCGGAAGACAGGGGGGGAGGTACGAGCAGTACTTC. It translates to CSGRQGGRYEQYF.

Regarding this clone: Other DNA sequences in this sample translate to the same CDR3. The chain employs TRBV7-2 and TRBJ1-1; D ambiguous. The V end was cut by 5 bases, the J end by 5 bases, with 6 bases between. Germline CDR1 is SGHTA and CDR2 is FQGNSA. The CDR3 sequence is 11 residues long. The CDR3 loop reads CASSLGTEAFF. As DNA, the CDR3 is TGTGCCAGCAGCCTGGGGACTGAAGCTTTCTTT.

DNA for the CDR3: TGCGCCAGCAGCCAAGAGGGTTACAATGAGCAGTTCTTC. Encoded protein: CASSQEGYNEQFF. The chain is built from TRBV4-1 and TRBJ2-1; D gene uncertain. The CDR3 is 13 residues long. The V gene lost 0 bases and the J gene lost 4 bases, with 4 bases spanning the gap. Germline CDR1 reads MGHRA; CDR2 reads YSYEKL.

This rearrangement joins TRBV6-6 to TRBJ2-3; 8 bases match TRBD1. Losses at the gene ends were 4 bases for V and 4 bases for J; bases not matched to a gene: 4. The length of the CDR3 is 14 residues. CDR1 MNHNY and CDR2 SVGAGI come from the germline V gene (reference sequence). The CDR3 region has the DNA TGTGCCAGCAGTTTGGACAGGGTGGCAGATACGCAGTATTTT. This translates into CASSLDRVADTQYF.

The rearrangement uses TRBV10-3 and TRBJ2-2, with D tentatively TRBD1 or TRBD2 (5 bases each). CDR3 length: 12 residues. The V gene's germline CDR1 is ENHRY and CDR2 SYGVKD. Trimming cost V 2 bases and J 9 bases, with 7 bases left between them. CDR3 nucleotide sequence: TGTGCCATCAGTGAGGGGACCTGGGAGCTGTTTTTT. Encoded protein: CAISEGTWELFF.

In nucleotides, the CDR3 is TGCGCCAGCAGCCCCCGGACAGGGAAAGGAGGCTATGGCTACACCTTC. It codes for CASSPRTGKGGYGYTF. This chain links TRBV5-1 with TRBJ1-2; 8 bases are a match to TRBD1. The CDR3 loop spans 16 amino acids. Losses at the gene ends were 4 bases for V and 4 bases for J; bases not matched to a gene: 12. Germline V gene data show CDR1 as SGHRS and CDR2 as YFSETQ.

CDR3: CASSQPGQGTYEQYF. The CDR3 DNA follows: TGCGCCAGCAGCCAACCGGGACAGGGCACCTACGAGCAGTACTTC. The V and J genes are TRBV4-1 and TRBJ2-7; 9 bases agree with TRBD1. The germline V gene encodes CDR1 MGHRA and CDR2 YSYEKL. Unmatched junction bases numbered 4, after V lost 2 bases and J lost 2 bases. The CDR3 contains 15 residues.

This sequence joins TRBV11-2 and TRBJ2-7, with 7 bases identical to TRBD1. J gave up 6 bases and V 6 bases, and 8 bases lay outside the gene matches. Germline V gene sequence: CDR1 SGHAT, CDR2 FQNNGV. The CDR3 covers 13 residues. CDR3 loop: CASSYTGEREQYF. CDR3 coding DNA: TGTGCCAGCAGTTACACAGGGGAGCGCGAGCAGTACTTC.

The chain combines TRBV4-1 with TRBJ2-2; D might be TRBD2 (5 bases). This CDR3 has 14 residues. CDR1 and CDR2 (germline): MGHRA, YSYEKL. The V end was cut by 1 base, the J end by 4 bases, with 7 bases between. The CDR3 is CASSQVGGTGELFF. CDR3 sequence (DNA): TGCGCCAGCAGCCAAGTAGGAGGCACCGGGGAGCTGTTTTTT.

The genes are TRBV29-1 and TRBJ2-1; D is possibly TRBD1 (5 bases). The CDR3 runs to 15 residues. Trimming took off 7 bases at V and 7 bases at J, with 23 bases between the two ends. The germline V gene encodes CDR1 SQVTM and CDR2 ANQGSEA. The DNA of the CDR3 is TGCAGCGGGGCCGATCAGGGATTTATGCTAAATGAGCAGTTCTTC. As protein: CSGADQGFMLNEQFF.

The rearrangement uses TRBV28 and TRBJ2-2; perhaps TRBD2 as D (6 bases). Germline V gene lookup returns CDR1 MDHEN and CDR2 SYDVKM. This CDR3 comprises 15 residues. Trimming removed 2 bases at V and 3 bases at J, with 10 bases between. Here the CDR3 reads CASSLGGAHTGELFF. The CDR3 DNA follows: TGTGCCAGCAGTTTAGGAGGGGCCCACACCGGGGAGCTGTTTTTT.

The CDR3 sequence is CASSPDPLAGWPGSKNIQYF. The CDR3 region has the DNA TGTGCCAGCAGCCCAGATCCCCTAGCGGGATGGCCGGGATCCAAAAACATTCAGTACTTC. The gene calls are TRBV27 and TRBJ2-4; TRBD2 matches 9 bases. The germline V gene encodes CDR1 MNHEY and CDR2 SMNVEV (reference sequence). Trimming removed 6 bases from V and 2 bases from J; junction bases left unmatched: 20. This CDR3 region has 20 residues.

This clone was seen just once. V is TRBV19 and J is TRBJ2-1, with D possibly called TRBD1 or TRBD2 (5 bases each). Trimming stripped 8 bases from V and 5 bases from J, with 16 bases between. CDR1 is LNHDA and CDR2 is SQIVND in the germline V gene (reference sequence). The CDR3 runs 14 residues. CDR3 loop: CASSRDRRHNEQFF. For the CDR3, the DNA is TGTGCCAGTTCACGGGACCGGCGGCACAATGAGCAGTTCTTC.

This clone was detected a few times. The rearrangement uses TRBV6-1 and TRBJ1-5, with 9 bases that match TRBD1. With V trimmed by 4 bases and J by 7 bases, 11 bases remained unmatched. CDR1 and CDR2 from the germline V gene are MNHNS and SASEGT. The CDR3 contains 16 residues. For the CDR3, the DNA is TGTGCCAGCAGTGCAACCTGGGACAGGGCGAGACAGCCCCAGCATTTT. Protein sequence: CASSATWDRARQPQHF.

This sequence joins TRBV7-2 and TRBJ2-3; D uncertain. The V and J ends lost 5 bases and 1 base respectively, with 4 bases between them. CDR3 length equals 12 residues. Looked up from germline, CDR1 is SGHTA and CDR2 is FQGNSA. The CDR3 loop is CASSPRTDTQYF. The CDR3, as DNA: TGTGCCAGCAGCCCCCGCACAGATACGCAGTATTTT.

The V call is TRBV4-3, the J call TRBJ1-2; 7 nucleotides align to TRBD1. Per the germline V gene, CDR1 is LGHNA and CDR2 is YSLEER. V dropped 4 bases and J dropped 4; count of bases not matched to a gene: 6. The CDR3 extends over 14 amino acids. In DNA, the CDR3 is TGCGCCAGCAGCCTGGGGACAGTTCCCTATGGCTACACCTTC. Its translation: CASSLGTVPYGYTF.